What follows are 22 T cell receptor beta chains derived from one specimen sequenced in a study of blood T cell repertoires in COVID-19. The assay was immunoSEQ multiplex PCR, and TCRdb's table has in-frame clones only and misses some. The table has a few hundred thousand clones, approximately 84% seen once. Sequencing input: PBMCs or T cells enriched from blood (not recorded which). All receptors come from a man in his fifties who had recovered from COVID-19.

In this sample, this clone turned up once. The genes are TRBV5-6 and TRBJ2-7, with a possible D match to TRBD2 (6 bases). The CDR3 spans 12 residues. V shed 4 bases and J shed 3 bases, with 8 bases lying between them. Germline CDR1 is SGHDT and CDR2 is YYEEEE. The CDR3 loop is CASSGGHYEQYF. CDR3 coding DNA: TGTGCCAGCAGCGGAGGGCACTACGAGCAGTACTTC.

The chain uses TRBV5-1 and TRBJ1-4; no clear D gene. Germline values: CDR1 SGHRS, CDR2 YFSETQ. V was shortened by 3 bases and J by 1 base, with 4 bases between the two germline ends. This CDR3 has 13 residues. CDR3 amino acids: CASSSQTNEKLFF. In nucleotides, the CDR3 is TGCGCCAGCAGCTCCCAAACTAATGAAAAACTGTTTTTT.

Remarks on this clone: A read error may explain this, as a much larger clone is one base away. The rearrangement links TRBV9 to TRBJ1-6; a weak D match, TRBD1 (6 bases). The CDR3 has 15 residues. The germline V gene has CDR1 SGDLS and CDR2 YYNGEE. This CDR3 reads CASSVAGESNSLLHF. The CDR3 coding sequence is TGTGCCAGCAGCGTAGCAGGGGAGAGTAATTCACTCCTCCACTTT. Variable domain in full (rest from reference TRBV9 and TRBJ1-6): DSGVTQTPKHLITATGQRVTLRCSPRSGDLSVYWYQQSLDQGLQFLIQYYNGEERAKGNILERFSAQQFPDLHSELNLSSLELGDSALYFCASSVAGESNSLLHFGNGTRLTVT.

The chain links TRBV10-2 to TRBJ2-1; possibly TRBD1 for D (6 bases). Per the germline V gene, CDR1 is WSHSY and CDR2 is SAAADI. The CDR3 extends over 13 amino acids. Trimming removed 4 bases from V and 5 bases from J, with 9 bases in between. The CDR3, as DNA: TGCGCCAGCAGTGTAACAGGGAACAATGAGCAGTTCTTC. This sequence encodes CASSVTGNNEQFF.

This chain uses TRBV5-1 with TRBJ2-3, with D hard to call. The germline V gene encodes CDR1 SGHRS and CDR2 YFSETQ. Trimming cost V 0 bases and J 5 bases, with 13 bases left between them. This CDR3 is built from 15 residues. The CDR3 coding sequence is TGCGCCAGCAGCTTGGCGTCAACCGCAGGAGATACGCAGTATTTT. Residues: CASSLASTAGDTQYF. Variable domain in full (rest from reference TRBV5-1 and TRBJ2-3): KAGVTQTPRYLIKTRGQQVTLSCSPISGHRSVSWYQQTPGQGLQFLFEYFSETQRNKGNFPGRFSGRQFSNSRSEMNVSTLELGDSALYLCASSLASTAGDTQYFGPGTRLTVL.

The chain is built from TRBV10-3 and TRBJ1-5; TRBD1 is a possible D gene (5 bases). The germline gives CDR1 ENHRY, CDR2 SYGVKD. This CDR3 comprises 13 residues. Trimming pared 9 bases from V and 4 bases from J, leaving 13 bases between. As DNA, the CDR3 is TGTGCCATAGGGGCATCCAAAAATCAGCCCCAGCATTTT. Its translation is CAIGASKNQPQHF.

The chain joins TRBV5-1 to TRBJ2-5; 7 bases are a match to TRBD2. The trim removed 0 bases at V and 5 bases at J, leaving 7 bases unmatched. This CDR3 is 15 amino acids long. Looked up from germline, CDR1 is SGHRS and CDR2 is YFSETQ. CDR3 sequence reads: CASSLGWTRWETQYF. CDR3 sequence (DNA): TGCGCCAGCAGCTTGGGGTGGACTAGATGGGAGACCCAGTACTTC.

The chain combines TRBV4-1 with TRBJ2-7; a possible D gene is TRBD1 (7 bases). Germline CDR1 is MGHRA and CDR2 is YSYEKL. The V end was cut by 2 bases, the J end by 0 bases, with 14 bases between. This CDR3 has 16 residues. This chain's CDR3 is CASSQFRGASSYEQYF. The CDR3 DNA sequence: TGCGCCAGCAGCCAATTCAGGGGGGCGAGCTCCTACGAGCAGTACTTC.

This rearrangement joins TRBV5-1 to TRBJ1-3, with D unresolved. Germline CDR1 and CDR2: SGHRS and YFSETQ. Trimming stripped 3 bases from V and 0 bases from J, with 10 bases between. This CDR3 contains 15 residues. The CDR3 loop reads CASSYSSSSGNTIYF. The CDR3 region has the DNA TGCGCCAGCAGCTATTCTTCGAGCTCTGGAAACACCATATATTTT. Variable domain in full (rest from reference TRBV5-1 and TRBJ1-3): KAGVTQTPRYLIKTRGQQVTLSCSPISGHRSVSWYQQTPGQGLQFLFEYFSETQRNKGNFPGRFSGRQFSNSRSEMNVSTLELGDSALYLCASSYSSSSGNTIYFGEGSWLTVV.

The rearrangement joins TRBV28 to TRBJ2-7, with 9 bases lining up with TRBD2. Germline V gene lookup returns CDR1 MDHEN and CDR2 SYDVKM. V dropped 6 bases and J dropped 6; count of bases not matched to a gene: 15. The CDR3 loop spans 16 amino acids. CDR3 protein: CASRVPLLAGASEQYF. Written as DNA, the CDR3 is TGTGCCAGCAGGGTTCCCCTATTAGCGGGAGCTTCCGAGCAGTACTTC.

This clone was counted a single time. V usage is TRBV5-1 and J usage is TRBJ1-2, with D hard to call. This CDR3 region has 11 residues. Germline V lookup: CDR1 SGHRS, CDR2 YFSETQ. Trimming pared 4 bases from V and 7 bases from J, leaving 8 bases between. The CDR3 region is CASSLTGGYTF. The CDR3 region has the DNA TGCGCCAGCAGCCTCACCGGTGGCTACACCTTC.

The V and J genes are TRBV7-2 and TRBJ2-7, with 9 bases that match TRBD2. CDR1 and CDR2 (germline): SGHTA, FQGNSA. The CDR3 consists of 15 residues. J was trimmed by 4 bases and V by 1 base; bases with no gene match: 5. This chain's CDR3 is CASSLVGGRGYEQYF. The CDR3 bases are TGTGCCAGCAGCTTAGTTGGCGGGAGGGGTTACGAGCAGTACTTC.

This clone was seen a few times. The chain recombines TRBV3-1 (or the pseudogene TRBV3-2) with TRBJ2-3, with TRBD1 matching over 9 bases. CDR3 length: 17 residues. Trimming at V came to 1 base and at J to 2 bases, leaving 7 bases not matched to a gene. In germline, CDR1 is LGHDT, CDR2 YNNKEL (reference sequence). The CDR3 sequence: CASSQADRGLNTDTQYF. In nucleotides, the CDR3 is TGTGCCAGCAGCCAAGCCGACAGGGGGTTAAACACAGATACGCAGTATTTT.

The CDR3 DNA reads TGTGCCAGTAGTATCGGTGCCGACTACAATGAGCAGTTCTTC. Its translation: CASSIGADYNEQFF. V and J are TRBV19 and TRBJ2-1; D is unresolved. This CDR3 comprises 14 residues. Germline CDR1 is LNHDA and CDR2 is SQIVND (reference sequence). With 3 bases removed from V and 3 bases from J, the gap between germline ends came to 9 bases.

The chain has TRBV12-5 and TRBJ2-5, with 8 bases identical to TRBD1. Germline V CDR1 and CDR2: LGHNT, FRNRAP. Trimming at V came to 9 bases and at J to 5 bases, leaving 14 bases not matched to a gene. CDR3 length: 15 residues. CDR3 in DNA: TGTGCTAGCCAAGAGACCAGGGGGCGAGAGGAGACCCAGTACTTC. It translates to CASQETRGREETQYF.

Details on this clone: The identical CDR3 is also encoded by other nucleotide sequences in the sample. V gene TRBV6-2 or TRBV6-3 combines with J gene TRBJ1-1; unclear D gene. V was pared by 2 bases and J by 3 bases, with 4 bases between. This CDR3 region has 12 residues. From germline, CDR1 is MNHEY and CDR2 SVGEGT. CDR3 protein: CASSYPYTEAFF. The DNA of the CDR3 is TGTGCCAGCAGTTACCCCTACACTGAAGCTTTCTTT.

The CDR3 is CASSPRQGDWGTEAFF. In DNA form, the CDR3 reads TGTGCCAGCAGCCCCAGACAGGGGGACTGGGGCACTGAAGCTTTCTTT. The chain carries TRBV7-6 and TRBJ1-1, with 9 bases lining up with TRBD1. Looked up from germline, CDR1 is SGHVS and CDR2 is FNYEAQ. The CDR3 has 16 residues. J was trimmed by 4 bases and V by 5 bases; bases with no gene match: 11.

The CDR3 sequence is CASSGRGSTDTQYF. In nucleotides, the CDR3 is TGTGCCAGCAGCGGGAGAGGAAGCACAGATACGCAGTATTTT. The genes are TRBV28 and TRBJ2-3; maybe TRBD2 (6 bases). Germline-derived CDR1 and CDR2 are MDHEN and SYDVKM. There are 14 residues in the CDR3. V was pared by 6 bases and J by 0 bases, with 10 bases between. The full variable domain, with the rest looked up from reference TRBV28 and TRBJ2-3, is DVKVTQSSRYLVKRTGEKVFLECVQDMDHENMFWYRQDPGLGLRLIYFSYDVKMKEKGDIPEGYSVSREKKERFSLILESASTNQTSMYLCASSGRGSTDTQYFGPGTRLTVL.

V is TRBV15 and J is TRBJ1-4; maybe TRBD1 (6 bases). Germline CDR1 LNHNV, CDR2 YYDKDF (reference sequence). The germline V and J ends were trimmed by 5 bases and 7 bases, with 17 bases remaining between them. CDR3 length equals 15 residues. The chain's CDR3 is CATSGRGGPGEKLFF. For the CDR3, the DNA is TGTGCCACCAGCGGCCGGGGGGGCCCCGGTGAAAAACTGTTTTTT. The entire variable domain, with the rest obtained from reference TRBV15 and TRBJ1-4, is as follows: DAMVIQNPRYQVTQFGKPVTLSCSQTLNHNVMYWYQQKSSQAPKLLFHYYDKDFNNEADTPDNFQSRRPNTSFCFLDIRSPGLGDTAMYLCATSGRGGPGEKLFFGSGTQLSVL.

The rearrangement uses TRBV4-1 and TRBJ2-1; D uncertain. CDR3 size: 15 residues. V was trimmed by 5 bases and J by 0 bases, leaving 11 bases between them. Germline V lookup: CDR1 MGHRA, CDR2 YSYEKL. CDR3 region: CASSIDTPSYNEQFF. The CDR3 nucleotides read TGCGCCAGCAGCATTGACACCCCCTCCTACAATGAGCAGTTCTTC.

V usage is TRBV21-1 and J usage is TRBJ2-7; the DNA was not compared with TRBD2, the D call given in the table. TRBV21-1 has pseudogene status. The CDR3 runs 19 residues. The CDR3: CASSKPGGLDFFGSYEQYF. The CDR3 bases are TGTGCCAGCAGCAAACCAGGGGGACTAGATTTCTTCGGGTCCTACGAGCAGTACTTC.

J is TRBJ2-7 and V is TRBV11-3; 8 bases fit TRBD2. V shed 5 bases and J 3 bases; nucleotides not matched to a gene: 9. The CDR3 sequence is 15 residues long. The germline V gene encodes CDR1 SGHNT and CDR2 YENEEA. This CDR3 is CASSPGLVKHYEQYF. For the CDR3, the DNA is TGTGCCAGCAGCCCGGGACTAGTAAAGCACTACGAGCAGTACTTC.